This T cell receptor beta chain was recorded in a study of blood T cell repertoires in COVID-19. This clone was seen a handful of times. Clones were sequenced by immunoSEQ multiplex PCR, and TCRdb holds only the in-frame ones, with some missing. The sample lists 150,000 to 200,000 clones; 75% to 85% were seen once. Germline V CDR1 and CDR2: MRHNA, SNTAGT. Trimming removed 0 bases from V and 3 bases from J; junction bases left unmatched: 3. The CDR3 extends over 16 amino acids. This sequence was found in a man between 60 and 75 years old with acute or convalescent COVID-19. The sequenced material came from peripheral blood. This chain links TRBV6-4 with TRBJ2-3; 10 nucleotides match TRBD2. The CDR3 here is CASSDSASGGTDTQYF. CDR3 nucleotide sequence: TGTGCCAGCAGTGACTCCGCTAGCGGGGGAACAGATACGCAGTATTTT.